One sample yielded the 28 T cell receptor beta chains listed below, sequenced in a study of cytomegalovirus exposure and HLA in healthy donors. PCR involved 60 Vbeta and 13 Jbeta primers. Using immunoSEQ multiplex PCR, the repertoire was profiled, and TCRdb retains in-frame clones only, with some absent. Here the sample spans roughly 230,000 clones, around nine tenths being singletons. The sequenced sample consisted of PBMCs. These receptors came from a girl aged 2-15 years in good health and CMV-seronegative.

This chain uses TRBV30 with TRBJ1-6, with D perhaps TRBD1 (6 bases). Germline lookup yields CDR1 GTSNPN and CDR2 SVGIG (reference sequence). Trimming took off 3 bases at V and 7 bases at J, with 16 bases between the two ends. CDR3 length: 15 amino acids. CDR3 nucleotides: TGTGCCTGGAGCCGGACAGCGGCCGAAAATTCACCCCTCCACTTT. Translating gives CAWSRTAAENSPLHF.

V is TRBV9 and J is TRBJ2-1; TRBD2 matches 7 bases. The J segment lost 7 bases and the V segment lost 2 bases, leaving 12 bases of the junction unmatched. CDR1 is SGDLS, CDR2 YYNGEE, per germline. The CDR3 sequence is 16 residues long. For the CDR3, the DNA is TGTGCCAGCAGCGTGGTCGGTGCGGGGGATGGGAATGAGCAGTTCTTC. This sequence encodes CASSVVGAGDGNEQFF.

The chain employs TRBV19 and TRBJ1-1, with unresolved D. The V end lost 5 bases, the J end lost 0 bases, and 10 bases lay between the germline ends. The CDR3 loop spans 14 amino acids. Germline V gene sequence: CDR1 LNHDA, CDR2 SQIVND (reference sequence). The CDR3, as DNA: TGTGCCAGTAGTTTGGACTCTTTGAACACTGAAGCTTTCTTT. Translated, it gives CASSLDSLNTEAFF.

This chain connects TRBV19 to TRBJ2-7, with TRBD2 matching 7 bases. Germline CDR1 reads LNHDA; CDR2 reads SQIVND (reference sequence). V lost 0 bases and J lost 5; bases outside the gene matches: 4. This CDR3 has 14 residues. The CDR3 region is CASSIDPAGDEQYF. DNA of the CDR3: TGTGCCAGTAGTATAGATCCCGCGGGGGACGAGCAGTACTTC.

The chain carries TRBV27 and TRBJ1-1; maybe TRBD1 (5 bases). The CDR3 is 14 amino acids. V shed 5 bases and J shed 0 bases, with 10 bases lying between them. Germline V CDR1 and CDR2: MNHEY, SMNVEV (reference sequence). CDR3 region: CASSVVGVNTEAFF. CDR3 DNA: TGTGCCAGCAGTGTCGTAGGGGTGAACACTGAAGCTTTCTTT.

Worth noting for this clone: A junction end diverges from the germline sequence, so it may reflect a read error. The chain links TRBV7-9 to TRBJ2-5; 7 bases are shared with TRBD2. Looked up from germline, CDR1 is SEHNR and CDR2 is FQNEAQ (reference sequence). This CDR3 is built from 17 residues. In DNA, the CDR3 is TGTTCCAGCAGCCACCGCCCCTCCGCGGGAGACCGGGAGACCCAGTACTTC. Residues: CSSSHRPSAGDRETQYF.

Points on this clone: Other DNA variants within this sample encode the same CDR3. The chain uses TRBV19 and TRBJ1-1; the D is unclear. Germline loops: CDR1 LNHDA, CDR2 SQIVND (reference sequence). The V gene lost 5 bases and the J gene lost 2 bases, with 9 bases spanning the gap. The CDR3 runs 13 residues. CDR3 sequence (DNA): TGTGCCAGTAGTTTGACTGGAAACACTGAAGCTTTCTTT. Its protein is CASSLTGNTEAFF.

This sequence joins TRBV4-2 and TRBJ2-5; TRBD2 matches 14 bases. TRBJ2-7 matches the DNA end more closely, so the J call is doubtful. This CDR3 is built from 18 residues. Germline V CDR1 and CDR2: LGHNA, YNFKEQ. This chain's CDR3 is CASSRSGLAGVSSYEQYF. The DNA for the CDR3 is TGTGCCAGCAGCCGATCGGGACTAGCGGGGGTTTCCTCCTACGAGCAGTACTTC.

The chain has TRBV10-3 and TRBJ2-1; TRBD2 matches 13 bases. Germline values: CDR1 ENHRY, CDR2 SYGVKD. The CDR3 contains 16 residues. V lost 8 bases and J lost 2; bases outside the gene matches: 6. The CDR3 reads CAIGGLAGLAYNEQFF. CDR3 in DNA: TGTGCCATCGGGGGACTAGCGGGGTTGGCCTACAATGAGCAGTTCTTC.

V and J are TRBV7-9 and TRBJ1-1, with D possibly TRBD1 on 5 matching bases. Trimming left V 1 base short and J 5 bases short, with 14 bases between. CDR3 size: 15 residues. Per germline, CDR1 SEHNR and CDR2 FQNEAQ (reference sequence). CDR3 sequence reads: CASSLDTGRWTEAFF. The CDR3, as DNA: TGTGCCAGCAGCTTAGATACAGGAAGGTGGACTGAAGCTTTCTTT.

This chain joins TRBV28 and TRBJ2-5, with 10 bases matching TRBD1. Germline loops: CDR1 MDHEN, CDR2 SYDVKM. J lost 4 bases, V lost 5 bases, and 4 bases had no gene match. CDR3 length equals 14 residues. The CDR3 DNA follows: TGTGCCAGCAGTGACAGGGGGCCTGGAGAGACCCAGTACTTC. It specifies CASSDRGPGETQYF.

The J gene is TRBJ2-2, the V gene TRBV7-9, with 8 positions matching TRBD1. The CDR3 runs to 16 residues. Germline CDR1 reads SEHNR; CDR2 reads FQNEAQ (reference sequence). J was trimmed by 4 bases and V by 4 bases; bases with no gene match: 8. CDR3 DNA: TGTGCCAGCAGCTCCGGACAGGGAACATTCACCGGGGAGCTGTTTTTT. Protein sequence: CASSSGQGTFTGELFF.

The chain combines TRBV15 with TRBJ2-1; 10 nucleotides line up with TRBD2. CDR3 length equals 16 residues. Germline trimming cut 1 base from V and 8 bases from J; bases unmatched to any gene: 8. Germline CDR1 reads LNHNV; CDR2 reads YYDKDF (reference sequence). In nucleotides, the CDR3 is TGTGCCACCAGCAGAGTCGCCTGGACTAGCGGCGATGAGCAGTTCTTC. This translates into CATSRVAWTSGDEQFF.

The chain employs TRBV5-1 and TRBJ2-1, with D perhaps matching TRBD1 (6 bases). CDR1 and CDR2 from the germline V gene are SGHRS and YFSETQ. CDR3 length equals 14 residues. Trimming removed 0 bases from V and 6 bases from J, with 10 bases in between. The CDR3 nucleotides are TGCGCCAGCAGCTTGGGGACAGTGGGCAATGAGCAGTTCTTC. This encodes CASSLGTVGNEQFF.

This clone is a singleton in its sample. J is TRBJ2-1 and V is TRBV19; D uncertain. Between the trimmed V and J ends, which lost 1 base and 8 bases, there was a span of 6 bases. This CDR3 is 12 amino acids long. Germline V lookup: CDR1 LNHDA, CDR2 SQIVND (reference sequence). The CDR3 here is CASSIVRYEQFF. In nucleotides, the CDR3 is TGTGCCAGTAGTATAGTACGGTATGAGCAGTTCTTC.

V is TRBV5-4 and J is TRBJ1-1; D may be TRBD1 (6 bases). The V gene lost 3 bases and the J gene lost 0 bases, with 15 bases spanning the gap. Germline V lookup: CDR1 SGHNT, CDR2 YYREEE (reference sequence). CDR3 length: 16 amino acids. Here the CDR3 DNA reads TGTGCCAGCAGCTACCCGACAGGAACGGTGAACACTGAAGCTTTCTTT. Translating gives CASSYPTGTVNTEAFF.

This clone was picked up a small number of times. This rearrangement joins TRBV7-2 to TRBJ2-6, with D possibly being TRBD1 (6 bases). CDR1 and CDR2 from the germline V gene are SGHTA and FQGNSA. This CDR3 has 13 residues. Trimming left V 3 bases short and J 12 bases short, with 12 bases between. CDR3 bases: TGTGCCAGCAGCTTCCCAGGGGTTCGCGTCCTGACTTTC. This sequence encodes CASSFPGVRVLTF.

The chain is built from TRBV5-6 and TRBJ2-3, with 7 bases matching TRBD2. Trimming took 4 bases from V and 10 from J; bases not matched to a gene: 18. Germline lookup yields CDR1 SGHDT and CDR2 YYEEEE. The CDR3 is made up of 16 amino acids. CDR3 sequence: CASSTRAGLSFLAQYF. DNA of the CDR3: TGTGCCAGCAGCACTCGCGCGGGACTAAGCTTTCTGGCGCAGTATTTT.

The chain employs TRBV2 and TRBJ2-5; D might be TRBD2 (6 bases). The DNA end is a closer match to TRBJ2-7, so the J assignment may be wrong. This CDR3 region has 14 residues. Germline V CDR1 and CDR2: SNHLY, FYNNEI. CDR3 in DNA: TGTGCCAGCAGTGAAAGGGGACTCCTCTACGAGCAGTACTTC. Translated: CASSERGLLYEQYF.

The V and J genes are TRBV11-2 and TRBJ2-3, with D hard to call. Germline-derived CDR1 and CDR2 are SGHAT and FQNNGV. The CDR3 runs to 11 residues. Trimming left V 2 bases short and J 6 bases short, with 3 bases between. The CDR3 protein is CASSLQDTQYF. The CDR3, as DNA: TGTGCCAGCAGCTTACAGGATACGCAGTATTTT. Complete variable domain (other parts from reference TRBV11-2 and TRBJ2-3): EAGVAQSPRYKIIEKRQSVAFWCNPISGHATLYWYQQILGQGPKLLIQFQNNGVVDDSQLPKDRFSAERLKGVDSTLKIQPAKLEDSAVYLCASSLQDTQYFGPGTRLTVL.

The chain recombines TRBV28 with TRBJ2-3; weak D call: TRBD1 (6 bases). V was pared by 2 bases and J by 2 bases, with 14 bases between. In germline, CDR1 is MDHEN, CDR2 SYDVKM. The CDR3 runs to 16 residues. CDR3 sequence reads: CASSLSWDTYTDTQYF. The CDR3 DNA sequence: TGTGCCAGCAGTTTAAGTTGGGACACTTACACAGATACGCAGTATTTT.

The V call is TRBV9, the J call TRBJ2-3; D unresolved. The CDR3 loop spans 16 amino acids. Trimming removed 0 bases from V and 2 bases from J, with 13 bases in between. Germline V CDR1 and CDR2: SGDLS, YYNGEE. CDR3 residues: CASSVVDSILTDTQYF. CDR3 nucleotides: TGTGCCAGCAGCGTAGTTGACTCAATACTCACAGATACGCAGTATTTT.

The chain recombines TRBV28 with TRBJ2-7, with 8 bases lining up with TRBD2. In germline, CDR1 is MDHEN, CDR2 SYDVKM. J lost 0 bases, V lost 5 bases, and 6 bases had no gene match. The CDR3 is 15 residues long. The CDR3 coding sequence is TGTGCCAGCAGTACCATAGCGGGACTCTCCTACGAGCAGTACTTC. As protein: CASSTIAGLSYEQYF.

The CDR3, as DNA: TGTGCCAGCAGCCCCAGCGACGGGGAGCTGTTTTTT. This gives the protein CASSPSDGELFF. This rearrangement joins TRBV7-3 to TRBJ2-2; no reliable D call. The germline gives CDR1 SGHTA, CDR2 FQGTGA. V gave up 5 bases and J gave up 7 bases, with 8 bases separating them. This CDR3 has 12 amino acids. The complete variable domain, with remaining parts taken from reference TRBV7-3 and TRBJ2-2, reads GAGVSQTPSNKVTEKGKYVELRCDPISGHTALYWYRQSLGQGPEFLIYFQGTGAADDSGLPNDRFFAVRPEGSVSTLKIQRTERGDSAVYLCASSPSDGELFFGEGSRLTVL.

The CDR3 loop reads CASSGRFGVSNQPQHF. The DNA of the CDR3 is TGTGCCAGCAGTGGCCGTTTCGGGGTTAGCAATCAGCCCCAGCATTTT. This chain connects TRBV27 to TRBJ1-5; the D is unclear. The CDR3 is 16 amino acids. Germline V gene sequence: CDR1 MNHEY, CDR2 SMNVEV (reference sequence). The V and J ends lost 5 bases and 0 bases respectively, with 14 bases between them.

This clone was detected once. The chain combines TRBV7-6 with TRBJ1-3; D may be TRBD1 (5 bases). Germline values: CDR1 SGHVS, CDR2 FNYEAQ. The V and J ends lost 1 base and 4 bases respectively, with 5 bases between them. This CDR3 comprises 13 residues. The CDR3 nucleotides read TGTGCCAGCAGCTTAGACAGGGGAAACACCATATATTTT. Translated: CASSLDRGNTIYF.

This clone has a single count. The chain joins TRBV5-1 to TRBJ2-2; TRBD2 matches 14 bases. This CDR3 spans 19 amino acids. V lost 8 bases, J lost 1 base, and 13 bases stayed unmatched. Germline CDR1 reads SGHRS; CDR2 reads YFSETQ. DNA for the CDR3: TGCGCCAGTCACCTCGGGACTAGCGGGGGCGCGATGAACACCGGGGAGCTGTTTTTT. It is translated as CASHLGTSGGAMNTGELFF.

The sample holds a few counts of this clone. The rearrangement joins TRBV5-1 to TRBJ1-1; tentatively, D is TRBD1 (6 bases). With 2 bases removed from V and 0 bases from J, the gap between germline ends came to 8 bases. Germline CDR1 and CDR2: SGHRS and YFSETQ. The CDR3 contains 14 residues. CDR3 region: CASSLQGVNTEAFF. CDR3 sequence (DNA): TGCGCCAGCAGCTTACAGGGAGTGAACACTGAAGCTTTCTTT.